Presented here are 10 T cell receptor beta chains from one specimen sequenced in a study of blood T cell repertoires in COVID-19. The data were produced by immunoSEQ multiplex PCR, yet TCRdb's version contains in-frame clones alone and is incomplete. The repertoire holds under 250,000 clones, with 82% as singletons. The material sequenced was PBMCs or T cells enriched from blood (not recorded which). Every receptor here comes from a woman aged 55-69 years who had recovered from COVID-19.

The chain links TRBV3-1 (or the pseudogene TRBV3-2) to TRBJ1-2; D is undetermined. CDR1 LGHDT and CDR2 YNNKEL come from the germline V gene (reference sequence). V dropped 0 bases and J dropped 0 bases, with 5 bases sitting between them. This CDR3 has 14 amino acids. In DNA, the CDR3 is TGTGCCAGCAGCCAAGAATTCACTAACTATGGCTACACCTTC. It yields the protein CASSQEFTNYGYTF.

This chain links TRBV4-1 with TRBJ2-3, with 9 bases matching TRBD2. The CDR3 spans 18 residues. V was clipped by 5 bases and J by 4 bases; unmatched bases: 16. Germline assignment: CDR1 MGHRA and CDR2 YSYEKL. The CDR3 sequence is CASSYHRLSGSASDTQYF. CDR3 in DNA: TGCGCCAGCAGCTACCACCGCCTTAGCGGGAGCGCCTCAGATACGCAGTATTTT.

The CDR3 sequence: CASSLTRVPDTQYF. DNA of the CDR3: TGTGCCAGCAGCTTAACGAGAGTCCCAGATACGCAGTATTTT. The chain couples TRBV7-9 to TRBJ2-3; D ambiguous. From germline, CDR1 is SEHNR and CDR2 FQNEAQ (reference sequence). This CDR3 comprises 14 residues. V was shortened by 2 bases and J by 4 bases, with 10 bases between the two germline ends.

The gene calls are TRBV13 and TRBJ2-7; 13 nucleotides agree with TRBD2. The CDR3 runs to 14 residues. Germline CDR1 is PRHDT and CDR2 is FYEKMQ (reference sequence). With 6 bases clipped from V and 3 bases from J, the junction kept 2 bases outside the gene matches. The CDR3 sequence is CASRWTSGSYEQYF. The CDR3 region has the DNA TGTGCCAGCAGATGGACTAGCGGGAGCTACGAGCAGTACTTC.

This rearrangement joins TRBV10-3 to TRBJ1-4; perhaps TRBD1 as D (5 bases). This CDR3 spans 13 amino acids. Trimming shortened V by 8 bases and J by 6 bases, and 13 bases separated the two germline ends. CDR1 is ENHRY, CDR2 SYGVKD, per germline. The CDR3 spells CAIGGGAHEKLFF. The CDR3 nucleotides are TGTGCCATCGGGGGGGGAGCTCATGAAAAACTGTTTTTT.

The V gene is TRBV3-1 (or the pseudogene TRBV3-2), the J gene TRBJ2-2; 8 positions agree with TRBD2. Unmatched junction bases numbered 14, after V lost 1 base and J lost 4 bases. The CDR3 is made up of 19 amino acids. In germline, CDR1 is LGHDT, CDR2 YNNKEL (reference sequence). For the CDR3, the DNA is TGTGCCAGCAGCCAAGTGTTATGGAGACTAGCGAGGCGCACCGGGGAGCTGTTTTTT. This gives the protein CASSQVLWRLARRTGELFF.

The chain is built from TRBV20-1 and TRBJ1-1; D may be TRBD1 (6 bases). The V end was cut by 5 bases, the J end by 8 bases, with 12 bases between. Germline lookup yields CDR1 DFQATT and CDR2 SNEGSKA (reference sequence). The CDR3 contains 11 residues. CDR3 sequence reads: CSAVKTGEAFF. The CDR3 DNA follows: TGCAGTGCTGTAAAAACAGGGGAAGCTTTCTTT.

This clone was seen a single time. V is TRBV7-2 and J is TRBJ2-5; D possibly corresponds to TRBD1 (5 bases). V was pared by 0 bases and J by 2 bases, with 10 bases between. CDR3 size: 15 residues. Per the germline V gene, CDR1 is SGHTA and CDR2 is FQGNSA. The CDR3 DNA reads TGTGCCAGCAGCTTAGCGGGGCATGGACAAGAGACCCAGTACTTC. Translation gives CASSLAGHGQETQYF.

The J gene is TRBJ2-7, the V gene TRBV9; D is undetermined. V was shortened by 0 bases and J by 2 bases, with 9 bases between the two germline ends. Germline loops: CDR1 SGDLS, CDR2 YYNGEE. The CDR3 length is 14 residues. CDR3 in DNA: TGTGCCAGCAGCGTAGCCGACACTCCCTACGAGCAGTACTTC. Protein: CASSVADTPYEQYF.

The J gene is TRBJ2-5, the V gene TRBV2, with TRBD2 as a possible D gene (6 bases). V was cut by 5 bases and J by 3 bases, with 16 bases left in between. CDR1 and CDR2 (germline): SNHLY, FYNNEI. CDR3 length: 15 amino acids. Written as DNA, the CDR3 is TGTGCCAGCAGTCCTGGACAAGCGGGTAAAGAGACCCAGTACTTC. Encoded protein: CASSPGQAGKETQYF.